These T cell receptor beta chains were read from a single sample in a study of beta chain features in type 1 diabetes. Profiling relied on immunoSEQ multiplex PCR, and the TCRdb table lists in-frame clones only, not all of them. Counted here are hundreds of thousands of clones, 6.5% to 10% occurring once; the ten biggest clones make up around 0.44%. The sample consisted of central memory CD4+ T cells from blood. The source is a woman between 18 and 29 years old in good health. Both conserved end residues are part of each CDR3. The D gene is left open where the match is weak. Size tells how often a clone was seen (once, few, many) or the class of an expanded clone, and some rows leave it out.

V	J	size	length	D	DNA	CDR3
TRBV6-5	TRBJ1-2	few	16	TRBD1	TGTGCCAGCAGTTACGACACAGGGGGCGTAAGAGGAGGCTACACCTTC	CASSYDTGGVRGGYTF
TRBV5-4	TRBJ1-2	few	13	NA	TGTGCCAGCAGCTTGGCAGGTACCTATGGCTACACCTTC	CASSLAGTYGYTF
TRBV9	TRBJ2-2	many	13	NA	TGTGCCTCGCACGGGAATATGGCCGGGGAGCTGTTTTTT	CASHGNMAGELFF
TRBV4-2	TRBJ1-1	many	16	TRBD1	TGTGCCAGCAGCCAAGACCAGGGGGGAGTGAGCACTGAAGCTTTCTTT	CASSQDQGGVSTEAFF
TRBV14	TRBJ1-1	NA	15	NA	TGTGCCAGCAGCCAAGGGGGCTCGTGGAACACTGAAGCTTTCTTT	CASSQGGSWNTEAFF
TRBV5-1	TRBJ1-1	few	14	NA	TGCGCCAGCAGCTTGTACACAGGAAACACTGAAGCTTTCTTT	CASSLYTGNTEAFF
TRBV11-1	TRBJ2-7	NA	14	TRBD2	TGTGCCAGCAGCTTGCTTGCGGGAGGAGGCGAGCAGTACTTC	CASSLLAGGGEQYF
TRBV15	TRBJ2-7	many	15	NA	TGTGCCACCAGCAGAGGGGACGGGATTTCCTACGAGCAGTACTTC	CATSRGDGISYEQYF
TRBV4-3	TRBJ2-7	many	13	NA	TGCGCCAGCAGTCAAGAACTCCGGGTCCCGCCCTCCTTC	CASSQELRVPPSF
TRBV9	TRBJ1-1	NA	13	NA	TGTGCCAGCAGCGTAGGACGGGACACTGAAGCTTTCTTT	CASSVGRDTEAFF
TRBV4-3	TRBJ1-2	NA	16	NA	TGCGCCAGCAGCCCGGGACGGACCGTGGCTAACTATGGCTACACCTTC	CASSPGRTVANYGYTF
TRBV11-1	TRBJ1-1	few	14	NA	TGTGCCAGCAGCTTAAACGAGGGCCACACTGAAGCTTTCTTT	CASSLNEGHTEAFF
TRBV6-1	TRBJ2-1	few	13	TRBD2	TGTGCCAGCGGACTAGCGGGAGTTTCTGAGCAGTTCTTC	CASGLAGVSEQFF
TRBV7-9	TRBJ2-1	few	15	NA	TGTGCCAGCAGCTCCGACTCAAGCTCCTACAATGAGCAGTTCTTC	CASSSDSSSYNEQFF
TRBV7-3	TRBJ1-1	NA	14	NA	TGTGCCAGCAGCTTACGAGGGTACGATACTGAAGCTTTCTTT	CASSLRGYDTEAFF
TRBV19	TRBJ1-1	NA	13	NA	TGTGCCAGTAGTATAAATGGGGAAACTGAAGCTTTCTTT	CASSINGETEAFF
TRBV5-4	TRBJ2-3	NA	13	NA	TGTGCCAGTGGACGACTAGAAACAGATACGCAGTATTTT	CASGRLETDTQYF
TRBV6-5	TRBJ1-2	NA	14	NA	TGTGCCAGCAAGATAGGGGACTCTAACTATGGCTACACCTTC	CASKIGDSNYGYTF
TRBV15	TRBJ1-5	NA	16	TRBD1	TGTGCCACCAGCAGAGACCCGACAGGGCTTAATCAGCCCCAGCATTTT	CATSRDPTGLNQPQHF
TRBV28	TRBJ1-2	few	12	NA	TGTGCCAGCAGGGGGGACGTGGATGGCTACACCTTC	CASRGDVDGYTF
TRBV29-1	TRBJ1-2	few	12	NA	TGCAGCGTTTCGCGACAGACTCATGGCTACACCTTC	CSVSRQTHGYTF
TRBV28	TRBJ2-5	NA	14	TRBD1	TGTGCCAGCAGTTCCGACAGGGCTGGGGAGACCCAGTACTTC	CASSSDRAGETQYF
TRBV27	TRBJ1-3	NA	15	NA	TGTGCCATCAGCCCTAGTTGGAACTCTGGAAACACCATATATTTT	CAISPSWNSGNTIYF
TRBV19	TRBJ1-5	NA	14	NA	TGTGCCAGTAGGAAGGAGGGAACCAGTCAGCCCCAGCATTTT	CASRKEGTSQPQHF
TRBV18	TRBJ1-5	many	15	NA	TGTGCCAGCTCACCTCGGGGGGTTTCCAATCAGCCCCAGCATTTT	CASSPRGVSNQPQHF
TRBV10-2	TRBJ2-3	few	13	NA	TGCGCCAGCAGTGAGCCCATAACAGATACGCAGTATTTT	CASSEPITDTQYF
TRBV7-2	TRBJ1-1	NA	14	NA	TGTGCCAGCAGTTCCACAGGGTTGAACACTGAAGCTTTCTTT	CASSSTGLNTEAFF
TRBV14	TRBJ2-1	NA	14	NA	TGTGCCAGCAGCGTACTAGCAGGGACCAATGAGCAGTTCTTC	CASSVLAGTNEQFF